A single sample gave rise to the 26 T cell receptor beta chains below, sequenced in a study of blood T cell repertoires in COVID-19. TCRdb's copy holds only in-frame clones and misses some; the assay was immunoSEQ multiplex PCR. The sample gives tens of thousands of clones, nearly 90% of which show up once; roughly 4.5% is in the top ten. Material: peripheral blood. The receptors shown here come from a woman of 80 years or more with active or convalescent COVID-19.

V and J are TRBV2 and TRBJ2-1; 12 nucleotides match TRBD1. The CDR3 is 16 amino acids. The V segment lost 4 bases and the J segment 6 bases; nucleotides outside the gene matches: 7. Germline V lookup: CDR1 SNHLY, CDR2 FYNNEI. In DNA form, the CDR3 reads TGTGCCAGCAGTGTTGGGAGGGACAGGGGGCTCAATGAGCAGTTCTTC. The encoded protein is CASSVGRDRGLNEQFF.

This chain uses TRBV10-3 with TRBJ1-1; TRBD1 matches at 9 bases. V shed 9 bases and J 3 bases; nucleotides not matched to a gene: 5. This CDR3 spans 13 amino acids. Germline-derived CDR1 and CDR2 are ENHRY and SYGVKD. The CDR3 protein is CAMQGQGHTEAFF. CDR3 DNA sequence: TGTGCCATGCAGGGACAGGGACACACTGAAGCTTTCTTT.

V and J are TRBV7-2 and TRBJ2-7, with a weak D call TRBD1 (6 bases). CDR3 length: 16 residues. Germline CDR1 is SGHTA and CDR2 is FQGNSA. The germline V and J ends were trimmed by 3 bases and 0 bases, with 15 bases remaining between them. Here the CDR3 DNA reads TGTGCCAGCAGCTTGGGTTCCGGGACAAACTCCTACGAGCAGTACTTC. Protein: CASSLGSGTNSYEQYF.

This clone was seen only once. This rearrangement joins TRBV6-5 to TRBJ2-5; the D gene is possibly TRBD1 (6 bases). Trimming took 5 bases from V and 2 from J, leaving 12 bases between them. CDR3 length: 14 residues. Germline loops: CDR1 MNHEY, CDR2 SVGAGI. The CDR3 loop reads CASSRTGTQETQYF. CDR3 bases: TGTGCCAGCAGTCGAACCGGGACACAAGAGACCCAGTACTTC.

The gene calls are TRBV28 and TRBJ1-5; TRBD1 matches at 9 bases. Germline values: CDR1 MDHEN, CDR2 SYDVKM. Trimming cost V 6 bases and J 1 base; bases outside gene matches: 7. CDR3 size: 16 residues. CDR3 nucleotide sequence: TGTGCCAGCAGCGAATCCACAGGGGGCAGCAATCAGCCCCAGCATTTT. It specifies CASSESTGGSNQPQHF.

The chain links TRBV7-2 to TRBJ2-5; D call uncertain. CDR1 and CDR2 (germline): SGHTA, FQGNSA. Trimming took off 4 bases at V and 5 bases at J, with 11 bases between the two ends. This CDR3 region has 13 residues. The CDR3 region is CASSSAGRETQYF. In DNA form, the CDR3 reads TGTGCCAGCAGCTCGGCAGGTCGGGAGACCCAGTACTTC.

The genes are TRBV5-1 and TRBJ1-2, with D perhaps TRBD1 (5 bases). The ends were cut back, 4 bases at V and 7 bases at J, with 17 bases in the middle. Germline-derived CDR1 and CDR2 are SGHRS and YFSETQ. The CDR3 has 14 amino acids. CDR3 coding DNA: TGCGCCAGCAGCAAGGGACTCCTCGAGGGTGGCTACACCTTC. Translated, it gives CASSKGLLEGGYTF.

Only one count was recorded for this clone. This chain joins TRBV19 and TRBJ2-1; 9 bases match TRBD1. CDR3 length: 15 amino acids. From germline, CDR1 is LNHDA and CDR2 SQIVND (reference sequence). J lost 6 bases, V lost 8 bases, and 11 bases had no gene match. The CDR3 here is CASRIPGQGGNEQFF. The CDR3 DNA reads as TGTGCCAGTCGAATTCCGGGACAGGGTGGCAATGAGCAGTTCTTC.

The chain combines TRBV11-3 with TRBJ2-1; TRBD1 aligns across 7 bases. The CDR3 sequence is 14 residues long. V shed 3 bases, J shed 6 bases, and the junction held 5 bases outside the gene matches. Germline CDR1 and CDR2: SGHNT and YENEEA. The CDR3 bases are TGTGCCAGCAGCTTTGAGGGGGCGCGCAATGAGCAGTTCTTC. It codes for CASSFEGARNEQFF.

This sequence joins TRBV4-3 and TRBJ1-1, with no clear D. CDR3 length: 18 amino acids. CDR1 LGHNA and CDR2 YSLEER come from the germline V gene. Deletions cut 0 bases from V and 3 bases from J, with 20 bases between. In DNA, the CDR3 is TGCGCCAGCAGCCAAGATCGAAAACCGCAGGTTTTGGACACTGAAGCTTTCTTT. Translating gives CASSQDRKPQVLDTEAFF.

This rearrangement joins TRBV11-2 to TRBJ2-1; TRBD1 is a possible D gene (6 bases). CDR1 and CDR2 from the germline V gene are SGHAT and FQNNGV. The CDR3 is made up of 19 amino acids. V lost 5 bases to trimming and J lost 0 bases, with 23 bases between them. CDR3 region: CASSGFRGNQKSSYNEQFF. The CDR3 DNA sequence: TGTGCCAGCAGCGGGTTCAGGGGAAATCAAAAAAGCTCCTACAATGAGCAGTTCTTC. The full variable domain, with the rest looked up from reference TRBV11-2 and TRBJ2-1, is EAGVAQSPRYKIIEKRQSVAFWCNPISGHATLYWYQQILGQGPKLLIQFQNNGVVDDSQLPKDRFSAERLKGVDSTLKIQPAKLEDSAVYLCASSGFRGNQKSSYNEQFFGPGTRLTVL.

The CDR3 spells CASRPTSGSEQYF. CDR3 DNA: TGTGCCAGCAGACCGACTAGCGGGAGCGAGCAGTACTTC. V is TRBV11-1 and J is TRBJ2-7, with 12 bases identical to TRBD2. Germline V gene lookup returns CDR1 SGHAT and CDR2 FQDESV (reference sequence). The CDR3 consists of 13 residues. V gave up 6 bases and J gave up 6 bases; unmatched junction bases: 3. The full variable domain, completed using reference TRBV11-1 and TRBJ2-7, is EAEVAQSPRYKITEKSQAVAFWCDPISGHATLYWYRQILGQGPELLVQFQDESVVDDSQLPKDRFSAERLKGVDSTLKIQPAELGDSAMYLCASRPTSGSEQYFGPGTRLTVT.

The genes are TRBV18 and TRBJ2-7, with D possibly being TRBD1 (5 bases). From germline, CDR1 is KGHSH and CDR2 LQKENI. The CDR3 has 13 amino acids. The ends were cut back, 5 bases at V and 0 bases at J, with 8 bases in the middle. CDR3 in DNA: TGTGCCAGCTCAGCAGACAGCTCCTACGAGCAGTACTTC. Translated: CASSADSSYEQYF.

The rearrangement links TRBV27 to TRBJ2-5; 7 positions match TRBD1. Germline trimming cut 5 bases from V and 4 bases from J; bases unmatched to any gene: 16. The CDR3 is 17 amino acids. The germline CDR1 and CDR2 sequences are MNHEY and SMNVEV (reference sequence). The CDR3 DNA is TGTGCCAGCAGTCCCCGGGGCAGGGGGAGTACGGGAGAGACCCAGTACTTC. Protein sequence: CASSPRGRGSTGETQYF.

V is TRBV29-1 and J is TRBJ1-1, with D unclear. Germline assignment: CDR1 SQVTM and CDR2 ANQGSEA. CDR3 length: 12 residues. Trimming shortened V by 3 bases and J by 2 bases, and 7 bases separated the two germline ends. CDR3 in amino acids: CSVDQYNTEAFF. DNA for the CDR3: TGCAGCGTTGACCAGTATAACACTGAAGCTTTCTTT. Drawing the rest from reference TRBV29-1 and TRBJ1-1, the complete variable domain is SAVISQKPSRDICQRGTSLTIQCQVDSQVTMMFWYRQQPGQSLTLIATANQGSEATYESGFVIDKFPISRPNLTFSTLTVSNMSPEDSSIYLCSVDQYNTEAFFGQGTRLTVV.

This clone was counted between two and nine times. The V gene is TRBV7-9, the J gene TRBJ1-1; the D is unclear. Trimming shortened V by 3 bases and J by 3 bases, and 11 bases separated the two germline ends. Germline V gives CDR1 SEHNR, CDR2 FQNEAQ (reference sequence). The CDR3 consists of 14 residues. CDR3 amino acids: CASSFRGGDTEAFF. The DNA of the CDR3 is TGTGCCAGCAGCTTCCGGGGAGGAGACACTGAAGCTTTCTTT.

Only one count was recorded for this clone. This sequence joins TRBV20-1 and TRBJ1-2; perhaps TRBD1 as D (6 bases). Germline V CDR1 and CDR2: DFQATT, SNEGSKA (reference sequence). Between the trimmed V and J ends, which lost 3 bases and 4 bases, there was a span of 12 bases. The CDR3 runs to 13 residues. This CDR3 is CSASVGQSYGYTF. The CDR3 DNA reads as TGCAGTGCTAGTGTGGGACAAAGCTATGGCTACACCTTC.

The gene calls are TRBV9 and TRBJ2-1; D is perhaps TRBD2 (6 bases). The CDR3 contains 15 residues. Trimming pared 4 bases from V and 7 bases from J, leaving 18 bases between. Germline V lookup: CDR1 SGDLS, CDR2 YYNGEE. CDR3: CASSWRGGARNEQFF. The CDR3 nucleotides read TGTGCCAGCAGCTGGAGAGGAGGGGCGCGAAATGAGCAGTTCTTC.

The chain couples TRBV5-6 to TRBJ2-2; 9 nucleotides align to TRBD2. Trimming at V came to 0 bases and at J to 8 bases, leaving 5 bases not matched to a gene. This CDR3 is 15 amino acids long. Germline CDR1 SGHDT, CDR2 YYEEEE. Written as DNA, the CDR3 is TGTGCCAGCAGCTTGGGGCTAGCGGGAAGTGGGGAGCTGTTTTTT. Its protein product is CASSLGLAGSGELFF.

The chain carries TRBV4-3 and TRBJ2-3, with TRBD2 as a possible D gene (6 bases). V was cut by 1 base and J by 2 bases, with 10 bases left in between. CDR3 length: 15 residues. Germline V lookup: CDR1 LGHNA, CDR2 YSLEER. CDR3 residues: CASSQGAGNTDTQYF. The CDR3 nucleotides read TGCGCCAGCAGCCAAGGGGCGGGAAACACAGATACGCAGTATTTT.

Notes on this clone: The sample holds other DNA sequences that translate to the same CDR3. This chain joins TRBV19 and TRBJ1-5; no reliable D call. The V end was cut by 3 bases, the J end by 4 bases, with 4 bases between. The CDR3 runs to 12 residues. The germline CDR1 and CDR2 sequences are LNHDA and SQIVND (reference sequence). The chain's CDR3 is CASSISNQPQHF. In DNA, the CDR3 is TGTGCCAGTAGTATTTCGAATCAGCCCCAGCATTTT.

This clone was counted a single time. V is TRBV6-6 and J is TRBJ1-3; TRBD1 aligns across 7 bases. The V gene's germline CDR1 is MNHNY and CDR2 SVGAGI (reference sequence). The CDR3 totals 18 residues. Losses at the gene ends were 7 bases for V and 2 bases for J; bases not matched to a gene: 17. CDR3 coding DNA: TGTGCCAGCACTCGTGGTTTGGGACAGACAACCGCTGGAAACACCATATATTTT. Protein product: CASTRGLGQTTAGNTIYF.

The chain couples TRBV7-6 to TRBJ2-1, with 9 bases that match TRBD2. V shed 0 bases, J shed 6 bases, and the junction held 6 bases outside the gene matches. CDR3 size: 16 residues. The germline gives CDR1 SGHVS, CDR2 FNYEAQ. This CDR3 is CASSLAGSGRTNEQFF. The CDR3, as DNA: TGTGCCAGCAGCTTAGCTGGCAGCGGGAGGACCAATGAGCAGTTCTTC.

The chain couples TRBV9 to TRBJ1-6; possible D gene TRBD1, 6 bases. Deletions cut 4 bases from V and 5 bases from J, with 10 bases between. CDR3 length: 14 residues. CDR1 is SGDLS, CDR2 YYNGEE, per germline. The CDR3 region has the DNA TGTGCCAGCAGCCTACAGGGTCATAATTCACCCCTCCACTTT. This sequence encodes CASSLQGHNSPLHF.

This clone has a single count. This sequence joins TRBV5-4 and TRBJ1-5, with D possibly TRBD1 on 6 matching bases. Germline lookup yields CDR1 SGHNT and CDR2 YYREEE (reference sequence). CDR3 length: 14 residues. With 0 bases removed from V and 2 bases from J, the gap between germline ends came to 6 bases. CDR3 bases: TGTGCCAGCAGCTTGGCAGGGGGCAATCAGCCCCAGCATTTT. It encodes CASSLAGGNQPQHF.

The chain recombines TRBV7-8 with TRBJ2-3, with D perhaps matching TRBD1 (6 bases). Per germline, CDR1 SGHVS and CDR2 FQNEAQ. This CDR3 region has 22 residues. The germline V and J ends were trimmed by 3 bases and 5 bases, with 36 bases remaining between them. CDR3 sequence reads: CASSLGHWDVVSGNVGIDTQYF. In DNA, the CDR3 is TGTGCCAGCAGCTTGGGACATTGGGACGTGGTGTCGGGCAATGTCGGGATAGATACGCAGTATTTT.